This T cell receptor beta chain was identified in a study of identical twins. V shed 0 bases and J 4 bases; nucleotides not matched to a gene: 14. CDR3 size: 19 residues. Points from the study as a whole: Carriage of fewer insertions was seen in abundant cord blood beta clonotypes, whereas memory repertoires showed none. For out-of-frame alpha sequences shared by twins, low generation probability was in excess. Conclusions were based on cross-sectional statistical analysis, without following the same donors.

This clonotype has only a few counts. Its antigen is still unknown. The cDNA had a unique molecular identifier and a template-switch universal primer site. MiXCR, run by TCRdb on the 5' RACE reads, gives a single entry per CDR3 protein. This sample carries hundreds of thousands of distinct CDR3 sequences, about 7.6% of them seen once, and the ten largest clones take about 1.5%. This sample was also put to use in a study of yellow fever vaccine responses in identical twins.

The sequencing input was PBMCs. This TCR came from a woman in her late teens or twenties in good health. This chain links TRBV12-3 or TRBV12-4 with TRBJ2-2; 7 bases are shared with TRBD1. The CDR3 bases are TGTGCCAGCAGTTTAGCGCATTCCGGGACAGCGGTCGGCACCGGGGAGCTGTTTTTT. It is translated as CASSLAHSGTAVGTGELFF.